This entry features one T cell receptor beta chain sequence. The CDR3 consists of 18 residues. Germline CDR1 is MGHRA and CDR2 is YSYEKL. V lost 1 base to trimming and J lost 2 bases; unmatched junction nucleotides: 12. The sample belongs to a study of blood T cell repertoires in COVID-19. Sequencing was performed with immunoSEQ multiplex PCR; in TCRdb, only in-frame clones are kept and a portion is missing. The sample lists roughly 340,000 clones, 85% to 90% seen once, with roughly 0.99% in the top ten. This sequence originates from a man aged 18 to 30 who had recovered from COVID-19. Material: PBMCs or T cells enriched from blood (not recorded which). The chain links TRBV4-1 to TRBJ2-5; 8 positions match TRBD2. This CDR3 reads CASSQVWSSGGQQETQYF. In DNA, the CDR3 is TGCGCCAGCAGCCAAGTTTGGTCAAGCGGGGGACAACAAGAGACCCAGTACTTC.